Listed here are 29 T cell receptor beta chains from one sample, sequenced in a study of cytomegalovirus exposure and HLA in healthy donors. 60 Vbeta and 13 Jbeta primers were used in PCR. Sequencing was performed with immunoSEQ multiplex PCR; in TCRdb, only in-frame clones are kept and a portion is missing. The table includes more than 65,000 clones, under 70% detected once. Source material: PBMCs. These receptors were obtained from a woman in her 50s in good health and CMV-seropositive.

This clone was detected only a few times. This chain joins TRBV6-5 and TRBJ2-3; tentative D call: TRBD2 (5 bases). The CDR3 spans 15 residues. V was clipped by 7 bases and J by 2 bases, with 16 bases between them. Germline V gives CDR1 MNHEY, CDR2 SVGAGI. Here the CDR3 reads CASIGGRGFTDTQYF. CDR3 nucleotide sequence: TGTGCCAGCATTGGTGGGAGAGGCTTCACAGATACGCAGTATTTT.

The sample holds a few counts of this clone. The V and J genes are TRBV6-5 and TRBJ1-1; D not resolved. CDR3 length equals 11 residues. The germline gives CDR1 MNHEY, CDR2 SVGAGI. The germline V and J ends were trimmed by 7 bases and 8 bases, with 11 bases remaining between them. CDR3 nucleotide sequence: TGTGCCAGCAAAAGCCGGGAAGAAGCTTTCTTT. Translation gives CASKSREEAFF.

The CDR3 DNA reads as TGTTCCGGGGAGGGGAGGGAGACCCAGTACTTC. Protein sequence: CSGEGRETQYF. The rearrangement joins TRBV7-9 to TRBJ2-5; 7 bases are a match to TRBD2. Germline V CDR1 and CDR2: SEHNR, FQNEAQ (reference sequence). CDR3 length: 11 residues. Filled out from reference TRBV7-9 and TRBJ2-5, the complete variable domain reads DTGVSQNPRHKITKRGQNVTFRCDPISEHNRLYWYRQTLGQGPEFLTYFQNEAQLEKSRLLSDRFSAERPKGSFSTLEIQRTEQGDSAMYLCSGEGRETQYFGPGTRLLVL.

This clone appeared a few times. The V call is TRBV5-6, the J call TRBJ1-1; D is unresolved. Trimming took off 0 bases at V and 6 bases at J, with 12 bases between the two ends. Looked up from germline, CDR1 is SGHDT and CDR2 is YYEEEE. The CDR3 consists of 14 residues. CDR3 sequence (DNA): TGTGCCAGCAGCTTGGCCCACGGGGTCGCTGAAGCTTTCTTT. This encodes CASSLAHGVAEAFF.

The chain combines TRBV7-2 with TRBJ2-5, with TRBD2 identical over 13 bases. The CDR3 is 17 amino acids. Germline V lookup: CDR1 SGHTA, CDR2 FQGNSA. V shed 5 bases and J 1 base; nucleotides not matched to a gene: 7. The CDR3 region has the DNA TGTGCCAGCAGCCGTATTACTAGCGGGGGGGTCCAAGAGACCCAGTACTTC. Its translation is CASSRITSGGVQETQYF.

The chain couples TRBV5-6 to TRBJ1-3, with a possible D match to TRBD1 (5 bases). CDR1 is SGHDT, CDR2 YYEEEE, per germline. The V and J ends lost 0 bases and 4 bases respectively, with 8 bases between them. The length of the CDR3 is 14 residues. CDR3 DNA: TGTGCCAGCAGCTTGGGCAGGGCCGGAAACACCATATATTTT. Its translation: CASSLGRAGNTIYF.

This chain links TRBV19 with TRBJ1-2; 8 bases align to TRBD1. The V and J ends lost 3 bases and 4 bases, in that order; junction bases with no gene match: 7. The CDR3 contains 15 residues. Germline CDR1 reads LNHDA; CDR2 reads SQIVND (reference sequence). The CDR3 loop is CASSISGQGLYGYTF. The CDR3 bases are TGTGCCAGTAGTATCAGCGGACAGGGCCTCTATGGCTACACCTTC.

The chain links TRBV10-3 to TRBJ1-1; D might be TRBD1 (6 bases). Trimming shortened V by 1 base and J by 2 bases, and 14 bases separated the two germline ends. Per germline, CDR1 ENHRY and CDR2 SYGVKD. The CDR3 contains 16 residues. CDR3 DNA: TGTGCCATCAGTGAGTACATGGGAGGGGGTAACACTGAAGCTTTCTTT. Its translation: CAISEYMGGGNTEAFF.

V and J are TRBV10-2 and TRBJ1-1, with D tentatively TRBD1 (6 bases). CDR1 is WSHSY and CDR2 is SAAADI in the germline V gene. Trimming cost V 10 bases and J 11 bases, with 26 bases left between them. This CDR3 has 14 residues. The CDR3 sequence: CATATGLARAEAFF. The DNA of the CDR3 is TGCGCCACCGCGACAGGATTGGCCCGCGCGGAGGCTTTCTTT.

Only one count was recorded for this clone. The rearrangement joins TRBV11-2 to TRBJ1-2; a possible D gene is TRBD1 (6 bases). There are 12 residues in the CDR3. V was trimmed by 4 bases and J by 5 bases, leaving 8 bases between them. Germline CDR1 and CDR2: SGHAT and FQNNGV. CDR3 residues: CASSSQGYGYTF. CDR3 nucleotide sequence: TGTGCCAGCAGCTCACAGGGTTATGGCTACACCTTC.

This sequence joins TRBV28 and TRBJ2-1, with D tentatively TRBD1 (5 bases). CDR1 MDHEN and CDR2 SYDVKM come from the germline V gene. Trimming took 6 bases from V and 10 from J, leaving 16 bases between them. The CDR3 length is 13 residues. This CDR3 reads CASSSGIAEEQFF. CDR3 bases: TGTGCCAGCAGCTCAGGGATAGCTGAGGAGCAGTTCTTC.

The sample holds a few counts of this clone. The chain has TRBV7-2 and TRBJ1-4; TRBD1 might be the D (6 bases). V lost 4 bases and J lost 6, with 15 bases in between. This CDR3 is 15 amino acids long. Per the germline V gene, CDR1 is SGHTA and CDR2 is FQGNSA. CDR3 sequence: CASSSGGRQYEKLFF. CDR3 DNA sequence: TGTGCCAGCAGCTCTGGGGGCAGGCAGTATGAAAAACTGTTTTTT.

The chain couples TRBV7-3 to TRBJ2-5; weak D call: TRBD2 (6 bases). The CDR3 spans 13 residues. The V and J ends lost 5 bases and 2 bases respectively, with 9 bases between them. From germline, CDR1 is SGHTA and CDR2 FQGTGA. Written as DNA, the CDR3 is TGTGCCAGCAGCCGGGGGTTACAAGAGACCCAGTACTTC. As protein: CASSRGLQETQYF.

This clone was observed a handful of times. The J gene is TRBJ2-7, the V gene TRBV6-5; 7 nucleotides align to TRBD2. The germline gives CDR1 MNHEY, CDR2 SVGAGI. This CDR3 is built from 15 residues. V dropped 9 bases and J dropped 1; count of bases not matched to a gene: 12. The CDR3 nucleotides are TGTGCCAGTAAATATCTCTGGGAGGGGTCCTACGAGCAGTACTTC. As protein: CASKYLWEGSYEQYF.

V usage is TRBV21-1 and J usage is TRBJ2-1; the table's TRBD2 call for D was not verified on the DNA. TRBV21-1 is tagged as a pseudogene. This CDR3 contains 19 residues. CDR3 loop: CASSPDLLSGTSGVNEQFF. The CDR3 DNA is TGTGCCAGCAGCCCCGACCTACTCTCCGGGACTAGCGGGGTGAATGAGCAGTTCTTC.

The chain couples TRBV7-2 to TRBJ2-3, with 11 nucleotides matching TRBD2. The CDR3 covers 19 residues. The ends lost 5 bases at V and 5 bases at J; junction bases unmatched: 18. Germline V gene sequence: CDR1 SGHTA, CDR2 FQGNSA. The CDR3 DNA sequence: TGTGCCAGCAGCCACTGGATCTCCAATAGCGGGGGGGCGGGAGATACGCAGTATTTT. Amino acid sequence: CASSHWISNSGGAGDTQYF.

In DNA, the CDR3 is TGTGCCAGCAGAGCGTCCCGGACAGGGCTCTATGGCTACACCTTC. This gives the protein CASRASRTGLYGYTF. The chain uses TRBV2 and TRBJ1-2; 8 bases map to TRBD1. With 6 bases clipped from V and 4 bases from J, the junction kept 10 bases outside the gene matches. CDR1 is SNHLY, CDR2 FYNNEI, per germline. The CDR3 is 15 residues long.

This clone was observed once. The V gene is TRBV19, the J gene TRBJ1-2; D is undetermined. This CDR3 is 13 amino acids long. V lost 4 bases to trimming and J lost 8 bases, with 14 bases between them. Germline assignment: CDR1 LNHDA and CDR2 SQIVND (reference sequence). The CDR3 loop reads CASSKRLLEGYTF. CDR3 in DNA: TGTGCCAGTAGTAAAAGACTGCTTGAGGGCTACACCTTC.

This clone was seen only a few times. The chain uses TRBV7-9 and TRBJ1-3; D ambiguous. Trimming took 4 bases from V and 0 from J, leaving 16 bases between them. Germline V gene data show CDR1 as SEHNR and CDR2 as FQNEAQ (reference sequence). The CDR3 spans 17 residues. The CDR3 DNA follows: TGTGCCAGCAGCTCCGTCGGGGTAGAGAGCTCTGGAAACACCATATATTTT. Translation gives CASSSVGVESSGNTIYF.

This clone has just a few counts. Its ends do not fully match the called genes, so a read error is possible. V usage is TRBV7-9 and J usage is TRBJ1-1; 7 bases agree with TRBD1. Germline lookup yields CDR1 SEHNR and CDR2 FQNEAQ (reference sequence). This CDR3 is built from 12 residues. The CDR3 DNA follows: TGTTCCAGCAGCCTAACCCGGACAGGAGCTTTCTTT. Amino acid sequence: CSSSLTRTGAFF.

In this sample, this clone turned up a few times. The same CDR3 also results from other DNA sequences found in this sample. The chain has TRBV11-2 and TRBJ1-2; 8 bases are a match to TRBD1. V was pared by 8 bases and J by 4 bases, with 9 bases of the junction left unmatched. Germline V lookup: CDR1 SGHAT, CDR2 FQNNGV. The CDR3 length is 14 residues. CDR3 amino acids: CASSRGTGGYGYTF. The CDR3 DNA is TGTGCCAGCTCAAGGGGTACAGGGGGCTATGGCTACACCTTC.

The chain couples TRBV25-1 to TRBJ1-2; unclear D gene. V was clipped by 4 bases and J by 4 bases, with 7 bases between them. This CDR3 is built from 12 residues. The germline gives CDR1 MGHDK, CDR2 SYGVNS. CDR3 sequence reads: CASSAPSYGYTF. The DNA for the CDR3 is TGTGCCAGCAGTGCTCCTTCCTATGGCTACACCTTC.

The CDR3 nucleotides read TGCGCCAGCAGCTTGGGACAGCCCCTATCCCTTCCCTACGAGCAGTACTTC. Its protein product is CASSLGQPLSLPYEQYF. J is TRBJ2-7 and V is TRBV5-1; perhaps TRBD1 as D (5 bases). Germline values: CDR1 SGHRS, CDR2 YFSETQ. V shed 0 bases and J shed 2 bases, with 18 bases lying between them. The CDR3 totals 17 residues.

The V call is TRBV5-1, the J call TRBJ1-3; unclear D gene. The germline V gene encodes CDR1 SGHRS and CDR2 YFSETQ. V was cut by 7 bases and J by 2 bases, with 10 bases left in between. The CDR3 is made up of 13 amino acids. The CDR3 spells CASPWHTGNTIYF. The CDR3, as DNA: TGCGCCAGCCCGTGGCATACTGGAAACACCATATATTTT. The complete variable domain, with remaining parts taken from reference TRBV5-1 and TRBJ1-3, reads KAGVTQTPRYLIKTRGQQVTLSCSPISGHRSVSWYQQTPGQGLQFLFEYFSETQRNKGNFPGRFSGRQFSNSRSEMNVSTLELGDSALYLCASPWHTGNTIYFGEGSWLTVV.

J is TRBJ1-3 and V is TRBV7-2, with 8 positions matching TRBD1. Germline CDR1 SGHTA, CDR2 FQGNSA. The CDR3 covers 13 residues. V shed 5 bases and J 13 bases; nucleotides not matched to a gene: 10. CDR3 DNA: TGTGCCAGCAGCGCCAATTTCCGGGACAGGATATATTTT. Its protein is CASSANFRDRIYF.

This chain connects TRBV6-1 to TRBJ2-3; tentatively, D is TRBD2 (6 bases). This CDR3 comprises 16 residues. Trimming removed 1 base at V and 2 bases at J, with 13 bases between. Germline-derived CDR1 and CDR2 are MNHNS and SASEGT. CDR3 protein: CASSEERDSPTDTQYF. The CDR3 DNA reads as TGTGCCAGCAGTGAAGAACGGGACTCCCCCACAGATACGCAGTATTTT.

The V call is TRBV2, the J call TRBJ2-7, with TRBD1 matching 8 bases. This CDR3 spans 16 amino acids. Germline-derived CDR1 and CDR2 are SNHLY and FYNNEI. V was pared by 0 bases and J by 4 bases, with 8 bases of the junction left unmatched. Here the CDR3 DNA reads TGTGCCAGCAGTGAAGCGCAGAGGACAGGGATGTACGAGCAGTACGTC. Protein sequence: CASSEAQRTGMYEQYV.

Only a few counts were recorded for this clone. In DNA, the CDR3 is TGTGCCAGCAGTCCAAAGGGGGGGCGAGCAGATACGCAGTATTTT. Protein: CASSPKGGRADTQYF. The genes are TRBV27 and TRBJ2-3, with a tentative D call TRBD2 (7 bases). With 5 bases removed from V and 4 bases from J, the gap between germline ends came to 16 bases. CDR3 size: 15 residues. The germline V gene encodes CDR1 MNHEY and CDR2 SMNVEV (reference sequence).

The chain is built from TRBV5-6 and TRBJ2-7; TRBD1 aligns across 9 bases. The CDR3 has 17 amino acids. J gave up 3 bases and V 3 bases, and 13 bases lay outside the gene matches. Germline-derived CDR1 and CDR2 are SGHDT and YYEEEE. CDR3 sequence reads: CASSSWGQGSSDYEQYV. For the CDR3, the DNA is TGTGCCAGCAGCTCCTGGGGACAGGGTTCATCAGACTACGAGCAGTACGTC.